These 23 T cell receptor beta chains share one sample of origin, sequenced in a study of cytomegalovirus exposure and HLA in healthy donors. PCR primers comprised 60 Vbeta and 13 Jbeta primers. Here immunoSEQ multiplex PCR was the method, and the copy in TCRdb shows in-frame clones only, minus some. The sample holds about 65,000 clones, approximately 82% seen once. The sample comprised PBMCs. The receptors derive from a girl aged 5-17 years in good health and CMV-seropositive.

A few counts support this clone. This chain links TRBV2 with TRBJ2-1; 12 nucleotides match TRBD2. Germline V gene lookup returns CDR1 SNHLY and CDR2 FYNNEI. The CDR3 runs to 13 residues. V shed 8 bases, J shed 7 bases, and the junction held 3 bases outside the gene matches. CDR3 DNA: TGTGCCAGCTCCACTAGCGGGAGGAATGAGCAGTTCTTC. Its protein product is CASSTSGRNEQFF. Complete variable domain (other parts from reference TRBV2 and TRBJ2-1): EPEVTQTPSHQVTQMGQEVILRCVPISNHLYFYWYRQILGQKVEFLVSFYNNEISEKSEIFDDQFSVERPDGSNFTLKIRSTKLEDSAMYFCASSTSGRNEQFFGPGTRLTVL.

The V call is TRBV30, the J call TRBJ1-2; no reliable D call. Germline V gene data show CDR1 as GTSNPN and CDR2 as SVGIG (reference sequence). CDR3 size: 11 residues. The V end lost 4 bases, the J end lost 8 bases, and 11 bases lay between the germline ends. The CDR3 DNA reads as TGTGCCTGGAAACTGGCGGGGGGCTACACCTTC. Protein: CAWKLAGGYTF.

By proportion, this clone is medium-sized (0.01 to 0.1%). The chain is built from TRBV5-6 and TRBJ2-7, with 7 bases that match TRBD1. Germline values: CDR1 SGHDT, CDR2 YYEEEE. The trim removed 1 base at V and 0 bases at J, leaving 10 bases unmatched. There are 17 residues in the CDR3. CDR3 DNA sequence: TGTGCCAGCAGCTTGTACCCCGACAGGGAGTTCTCCTACGAGCAGTACTTC. Residues: CASSLYPDREFSYEQYF. The whole variable domain, filled in from reference TRBV5-6 and TRBJ2-7, reads DAGVTQSPTHLIKTRGQQVTLRCSPKSGHDTVSWYQQALGQGPQFIFQYYEEEERQRGNFPDRFSGHQFPNYSSELNVNALLLGDSALYLCASSLYPDREFSYEQYFGPGTRLTVT.

This clone was found once. This chain joins TRBV30 and TRBJ1-2; D is perhaps TRBD1 (6 bases). Germline lookup yields CDR1 GTSNPN and CDR2 SVGIG (reference sequence). The CDR3 is made up of 15 amino acids. Deletions cut 2 bases from V and 1 base from J, with 14 bases between. The CDR3 nucleotides are TGTGCCTGGAGTCCTGGGGGGGCCGGTAACTATGGCTACACCTTC. The encoded protein is CAWSPGGAGNYGYTF.

The rearrangement links TRBV4-1 to TRBJ2-1, with 10 bases fitting TRBD2. With V trimmed by 2 bases and J by 6 bases, 10 bases remained unmatched. Germline lookup yields CDR1 MGHRA and CDR2 YSYEKL. The CDR3 totals 17 residues. In nucleotides, the CDR3 is TGCGCCAGCAGCCAATCCCCGCCGGGACTAGCGAGCAATGAGCAGTTCTTC. Translated: CASSQSPPGLASNEQFF.

V usage is TRBV28 and J usage is TRBJ2-2; 10 positions match TRBD2. Germline CDR1 is MDHEN and CDR2 is SYDVKM. The CDR3 covers 18 residues. J lost 6 bases, V lost 3 bases, and 13 bases had no gene match. The CDR3 DNA reads TGTGCCAGCAGTTTGGTTGGGCTAGCGGGAGTTTTCGCCGGGGAGCTGTTTTTT. Its protein product is CASSLVGLAGVFAGELFF.

This rearrangement joins TRBV28 to TRBJ1-2; no reliable D call. Trimming took 5 bases from V and 0 from J, leaving 13 bases between them. This CDR3 region has 15 residues. Per germline, CDR1 MDHEN and CDR2 SYDVKM. CDR3 in DNA: TGTGCCAGCAGTGCATTGTTAGCAGCTAACTATGGCTACACCTTC. It specifies CASSALLAANYGYTF.

This chain uses TRBV6-1 with TRBJ1-5; D ambiguous. Germline assignment: CDR1 MNHNS and CDR2 SASEGT. This CDR3 region has 13 residues. Trimming removed 7 bases from V and 0 bases from J, with 7 bases in between. DNA of the CDR3: TGTGCCAGCAAGCCGGTTAGCAATCAGCCCCAGCATTTT. Amino acid sequence: CASKPVSNQPQHF.

CDR3 loop: CASSPWTSGRAGTDTQYF. The CDR3 DNA reads TGTGCCAGCAGCCCCTGGACTAGCGGGAGGGCCGGGACAGATACGCAGTATTTT. The chain is built from TRBV7-2 and TRBJ2-3; TRBD2 matches 15 bases. With 5 bases clipped from V and 3 bases from J, the junction kept 9 bases outside the gene matches. CDR1 and CDR2 (germline): SGHTA, FQGNSA. This CDR3 spans 18 amino acids.

This chain joins TRBV11-2 and TRBJ2-5, with 9 bases fitting TRBD2. Germline V gene sequence: CDR1 SGHAT, CDR2 FQNNGV. With V trimmed by 5 bases and J by 7 bases, 8 bases remained unmatched. There are 14 residues in the CDR3. CDR3 sequence reads: CASSPTSGGGTQYF. As DNA, the CDR3 is TGTGCCAGCAGCCCGACTAGCGGCGGTGGGACCCAGTACTTC.

In this sample, this clone turned up once. The CDR3 DNA reads TGCGCCAGCAGCCAAGAGCGGTACTCCTACGAGCAGTACTTC. Translating it yields CASSQERYSYEQYF. The J gene is TRBJ2-7, the V gene TRBV4-1; D remains unclear. Looked up from germline, CDR1 is MGHRA and CDR2 is YSYEKL. The ends were cut back, 0 bases at V and 0 bases at J, with 6 bases in the middle. This CDR3 has 14 amino acids.

The V and J genes are TRBV7-8 and TRBJ2-1; TRBD2 aligns across 7 bases. The CDR3 consists of 13 residues. With V trimmed by 8 bases and J by 10 bases, 11 bases remained unmatched. From germline, CDR1 is SGHVS and CDR2 FQNEAQ. The DNA of the CDR3 is TGTGCCAGCGCCTGGGCCCGGGGAGGGGAGCAGTTCTTC. It encodes CASAWARGGEQFF. The variable domain in full, with the rest retrieved from reference TRBV7-8 and TRBJ2-1, is GAGVSQSPRYKVAKRGQDVALRCDPISGHVSLFWYQQALGQGPEFLTYFQNEAQLDKSGLPSDRFFAERPEGSVSTLKIQRTQQEDSAVYLCASAWARGGEQFFGPGTRLTVL.

J is TRBJ1-5 and V is TRBV28; D is undetermined. Germline V gives CDR1 MDHEN, CDR2 SYDVKM. Trimming took off 7 bases at V and 4 bases at J, with 11 bases between the two ends. The CDR3 is made up of 13 amino acids. The CDR3 protein is CASIKSGNQPQHF. The CDR3 coding sequence is TGTGCCAGCATTAAGAGCGGAAATCAGCCCCAGCATTTT.

The CDR3 reads CASSLGPDGEQYF. CDR3 DNA: TGTGCCAGCAGCTTGGGGCCCGACGGGGAGCAGTACTTC. This chain joins TRBV5-4 and TRBJ2-7; D is undetermined. This CDR3 has 13 residues. Germline CDR1 SGHNT, CDR2 YYREEE (reference sequence). The germline V and J ends were trimmed by 0 bases and 7 bases, with 11 bases remaining between them.

The V gene is TRBV19, the J gene TRBJ1-2; TRBD1 aligns across 10 bases. The CDR3 runs 15 residues. Germline CDR1 and CDR2: LNHDA and SQIVND (reference sequence). The V and J ends lost 3 bases and 4 bases, in that order; junction bases with no gene match: 5. The CDR3 DNA sequence: TGTGCCAGTAGTATTTGGGACAGGGGTAGCTATGGCTACACCTTC. Translating it yields CASSIWDRGSYGYTF. Variable domain in full (rest from reference TRBV19 and TRBJ1-2): DGGITQSPKYLFRKEGQNVTLSCEQNLNHDAMYWYRQDPGQGLRLIYYSQIVNDFQKGDIAEGYSVSREKKESFPLTVTSAQKNPTAFYLCASSIWDRGSYGYTFGSGTRLTVV.

The gene calls are TRBV11-2 and TRBJ1-2; 8 bases map to TRBD1. The CDR3 contains 16 residues. The germline CDR1 and CDR2 sequences are SGHAT and FQNNGV. Trimming at V came to 5 bases and at J to 4 bases, leaving 12 bases not matched to a gene. Here the CDR3 reads CASSPIATGGGYGYTF. The CDR3 DNA sequence: TGTGCCAGCAGCCCAATTGCCACAGGGGGGGGCTATGGCTACACCTTC.

The chain uses TRBV4-1 and TRBJ2-5; TRBD1 matches at 10 bases. V gave up 3 bases and J gave up 4 bases; unmatched junction bases: 5. This CDR3 contains 15 residues. Germline CDR1 reads MGHRA; CDR2 reads YSYEKL. CDR3: CASSHVRDRGETQYF. CDR3 nucleotide sequence: TGCGCCAGCAGCCACGTCCGGGACAGGGGAGAGACCCAGTACTTC.

Only one count was recorded for this clone. In DNA form, the CDR3 reads TGTGCCTGGGACAATAACTATGGCTACACCTTC. Protein sequence: CAWDNNYGYTF. The chain couples TRBV30 to TRBJ1-2; D is unresolved. Germline V gene sequence: CDR1 GTSNPN, CDR2 SVGIG (reference sequence). Trimming left V 5 bases short and J 1 base short, with 5 bases between. This CDR3 comprises 11 residues.

This chain connects TRBV7-2 to TRBJ2-5; possibly TRBD1 for D (5 bases). The CDR3 runs to 16 residues. The germline V and J ends were trimmed by 1 base and 7 bases, with 19 bases remaining between them. Germline values: CDR1 SGHTA, CDR2 FQGNSA. The CDR3 DNA reads TGTGCCAGCAGCTTAGAAGGGGCCACCTTCGTGATGACCCAGTACTTC. Translating gives CASSLEGATFVMTQYF.

The J gene is TRBJ1-2, the V gene TRBV29-1; 7 bases align to TRBD1. The germline CDR1 and CDR2 sequences are SQVTM and ANQGSEA. This CDR3 has 12 residues. Germline trimming cut 7 bases from V and 7 bases from J; bases unmatched to any gene: 9. The CDR3 region is CSAPGGSGGYTF. CDR3 DNA sequence: TGCAGCGCACCAGGGGGATCGGGTGGCTACACCTTC. Full variable domain (missing parts from reference TRBV29-1 and TRBJ1-2): SAVISQKPSRDICQRGTSLTIQCQVDSQVTMMFWYRQQPGQSLTLIATANQGSEATYESGFVIDKFPISRPNLTFSTLTVSNMSPEDSSIYLCSAPGGSGGYTFGSGTRLTVV.

The chain employs TRBV2 and TRBJ1-5; TRBD1 aligns across 9 bases. Trimming took 5 bases from V and 5 from J; bases not matched to a gene: 7. Germline CDR1 SNHLY, CDR2 FYNNEI. This CDR3 is built from 15 residues. The CDR3 loop reads CASSYGQGSDQPQHF. Here the CDR3 DNA reads TGTGCCAGCAGTTATGGACAGGGGAGCGATCAGCCCCAGCATTTT.

V is TRBV6-4 and J is TRBJ2-1; 12 positions match TRBD2. CDR3 length equals 14 residues. The J segment lost 7 bases and the V segment lost 8 bases, leaving 6 bases of the junction unmatched. Germline CDR1 MRHNA, CDR2 SNTAGT. The CDR3 spells CASALAGGRNEQFF. Written as DNA, the CDR3 is TGTGCCAGCGCCCTAGCGGGAGGGCGGAATGAGCAGTTCTTC.

In this sample, this clone turned up a few times. The chain links TRBV5-6 to TRBJ1-3; 7 positions agree with TRBD1. J lost 3 bases, V lost 6 bases, and 3 bases had no gene match. This CDR3 is 13 amino acids long. Germline V lookup: CDR1 SGHDT, CDR2 YYEEEE. The CDR3 sequence: CASTYRGGNTIYF. The CDR3 DNA reads TGTGCCAGCACCTACAGGGGTGGAAACACCATATATTTT.